Following are 27 T cell receptor beta chains from one sample sequenced in a study of T-cell memory formation after mild COVID-19. One entry per CDR3 protein results from TCRdb running MiXCR on the 5' RACE reads. The data contain about 430,000 distinct CDR3 sequences, under 20% of them singletons. Input material: PBMCs or a T cell subset sorted from them (not recorded which). These receptors all come from a man between 18 and 29 years old who had mild COVID-19 (a few samples of this study predate the infection). Cell type and time point are not known.

The chain has TRBV6-6 and TRBJ2-7, with TRBD2 matching over 10 bases. Germline V gene lookup returns CDR1 MNHNY and CDR2 SVGAGI (reference sequence). The CDR3 extends over 16 amino acids. J was trimmed by 1 base and V by 6 bases; bases with no gene match: 9. The CDR3 DNA reads TGTGCCAGCAGCACATTAGCGGGGGGCTATTCCTACGAGCAGTACTTC. Its translation: CASSTLAGGYSYEQYF.

As concerns this clonotype: This clone may be a read error of a much larger clone one base away. V is TRBV6-2 or TRBV6-3 and J is TRBJ1-1, with D hard to call. The CDR3 has 12 amino acids. The germline V gene encodes CDR1 MNHEY and CDR2 SVGEGT. Trimming pared 7 bases from V and 0 bases from J, leaving 6 bases between. This CDR3 is CASKKMNTEAFF. DNA of the CDR3: TGTGCCAGCAAGAAAATGAACACTGAAGCTTTCTTT.

The chain joins TRBV11-2 to TRBJ2-1; 8 nucleotides align to TRBD2. With V trimmed by 1 base and J by 5 bases, 13 bases remained unmatched. Looked up from germline, CDR1 is SGHAT and CDR2 is FQNNGV. The CDR3 sequence is 18 residues long. The CDR3 region has the DNA TGTGCCAGCAGCTTAGGTTCCTTCACCGGGGGGGCGGACAATGAGCAGTTCTTC. Protein sequence: CASSLGSFTGGADNEQFF.

The chain links TRBV4-1 to TRBJ1-5; 10 positions match TRBD1. Germline V gene lookup returns CDR1 MGHRA and CDR2 YSYEKL. V lost 3 bases, J lost 4 bases, and 6 bases stayed unmatched. CDR3 length: 16 residues. The DNA of the CDR3 is TGCGCCAGCAGCCACCCCCTGGGACAGGGGAATCAGCCCCAGCATTTT. This translates into CASSHPLGQGNQPQHF.

This clonotype was counted only a few times. One junction end disagrees with the germline gene, perhaps due to a read error. The DNA of the CDR3 is TGCGCCAGCAGCCGGGACGGGTTCTCTGGGAACACCATATATTTT. Amino acid sequence: CASSRDGFSGNTIYF. The J gene is TRBJ1-3, the V gene TRBV5-1, with D maybe TRBD1 (5 bases). The CDR3 contains 15 residues. Per the germline V gene, CDR1 is SGHRS and CDR2 is YFSETQ.

This clonotype has just a few counts. The CDR3 region has the DNA TGTGCCAGCAGCCCCGACAGGGTAGACTATGGCTACACCTTC. This encodes CASSPDRVDYGYTF. This chain uses TRBV7-9 with TRBJ1-2, with TRBD1 matching 7 bases. The CDR3 loop spans 14 amino acids. Trimming removed 5 bases from V and 3 bases from J; junction bases left unmatched: 6. Germline CDR1 SEHNR, CDR2 FQNEAQ (reference sequence).

This clonotype was seen a handful of times. The chain recombines TRBV7-2 with TRBJ2-1, with D possibly being TRBD2 (5 bases). The CDR3 contains 14 residues. Trimming removed 1 base at V and 10 bases at J, with 14 bases between. Germline values: CDR1 SGHTA, CDR2 FQGNSA. CDR3 protein: CASSLVGPGWEQFF. The CDR3 nucleotides read TGTGCCAGCAGCTTAGTAGGCCCGGGGTGGGAGCAGTTCTTC.

This clonotype was counted a few times. The chain has TRBV4-2 and TRBJ2-7, with a tentative D call TRBD1 (6 bases). CDR1 is LGHNA, CDR2 YNFKEQ, per germline. Between the trimmed V and J ends, which lost 0 bases and 4 bases, there was a span of 16 bases. This CDR3 is built from 16 residues. CDR3 DNA: TGTGCCAGCAGCCAAGATTATCGAGCAGGGGTTTACGAGCAGTACTTC. Its translation: CASSQDYRAGVYEQYF.

This clonotype was detected only a few times. The chain combines TRBV24-1 with TRBJ2-3; TRBD2 agrees at 11 bases. Germline CDR1 KGHDR, CDR2 SFDVKD. Trimming cost V 9 bases and J 4 bases; bases outside gene matches: 14. The CDR3 totals 17 residues. The CDR3 bases are TGTGCCACCGCTAGGACTAGCGGGTCGACGGGTTCAGATACGCAGTATTTT. This sequence encodes CATARTSGSTGSDTQYF.

This clonotype turned up a few times. The CDR3 protein is CASSGGRRAAYEQYF. CDR3 in DNA: TGTGCCAGCAGCGGAGGCCGACGCGCCGCCTACGAGCAGTACTTC. V usage is TRBV5-5 and J usage is TRBJ2-7; maybe TRBD2 (5 bases). CDR1 SGHKS and CDR2 YYEKEE come from the germline V gene (reference sequence). V lost 4 bases to trimming and J lost 2 bases, with 16 bases between them. The CDR3 runs 15 residues.

The rearrangement joins TRBV2 to TRBJ1-2; D possibly corresponds to TRBD1 (6 bases). Germline V gene sequence: CDR1 SNHLY, CDR2 FYNNEI. V shed 8 bases and J shed 8 bases, with 15 bases lying between them. The CDR3 runs to 12 residues. The CDR3 here is CASEGGVEGYTF. The CDR3 region has the DNA TGTGCCAGCGAGGGGGGGGTTGAGGGCTACACCTTC.

This clonotype occurred a few times. This chain connects TRBV28 to TRBJ2-3; possibly TRBD1 for D (7 bases). CDR1 and CDR2 from the germline V gene are MDHEN and SYDVKM. The CDR3 length is 15 residues. V lost 4 bases and J 2 bases, leaving 13 bases between the germline ends. The CDR3 nucleotides read TGTGCCAGCAGTTGGCGGGACAGACACACAGATACGCAGTATTTT. As protein: CASSWRDRHTDTQYF.

This clonotype was recorded a few times. The gene calls are TRBV12-3 or TRBV12-4 and TRBJ1-2, with a possible D match to TRBD1 (5 bases). Between the trimmed V and J ends, which lost 7 bases and 11 bases, there was a span of 14 bases. The CDR3 has 11 residues. The CDR3 spells CASTSPTGYTF. The CDR3 DNA reads TGTGCCAGCACCTCTCCCACAGGATACACCTTC.

The V and J genes are TRBV11-2 and TRBJ1-2; 7 bases align to TRBD1. The CDR3 loop spans 15 amino acids. The germline V gene encodes CDR1 SGHAT and CDR2 FQNNGV. The junction had 3 bases not matched to a gene; V was cut back by 0 bases and J by 2 bases. The CDR3 nucleotides are TGTGCCAGCAGCTTAGAAGTGACAGGGAACTATGGCTACACCTTC. Translated: CASSLEVTGNYGYTF.

This chain links TRBV7-2 with TRBJ1-2; D is possibly TRBD1 (6 bases). V lost 5 bases and J 4 bases, leaving 14 bases between the germline ends. CDR1 and CDR2 from the germline V gene are SGHTA and FQGNSA. This CDR3 contains 14 residues. In DNA form, the CDR3 reads TGTGCCAGCAGCACCGGCGAAGGGGGCTATGGCTACACCTTC. Translating it yields CASSTGEGGYGYTF.

This clonotype turned up a few times. The V call is TRBV5-1, the J call TRBJ2-1; tentative D call: TRBD2 (6 bases). V dropped 0 bases and J dropped 15 bases, with 19 bases sitting between them. The length of the CDR3 is 14 residues. The germline CDR1 and CDR2 sequences are SGHRS and YFSETQ. In nucleotides, the CDR3 is TGCGCCAGCAGCTTGGGCGGGACGGAGTCGTTGGGGTTCTTC. Translating gives CASSLGGTESLGFF.

The sample holds a few counts of this clonotype. The chain couples TRBV3-1 to TRBJ1-1, with a possible D match to TRBD1 (6 bases). Germline CDR1 reads LGHDT; CDR2 reads YNNKEL (reference sequence). The CDR3 loop spans 12 amino acids. Trimming stripped 1 base from V and 13 bases from J, with 13 bases between. This CDR3 reads CASSQAGTMGFF. Written as DNA, the CDR3 is TGTGCCAGCAGCCAAGCGGGGACAATGGGTTTCTTT.

This clonotype was detected only a few times. The chain links TRBV27 to TRBJ1-6, with a tentative D call TRBD1 (5 bases). Germline values: CDR1 MNHEY, CDR2 SMNVEV (reference sequence). V lost 7 bases to trimming and J lost 8 bases, with 12 bases between them. There are 13 residues in the CDR3. CDR3 sequence reads: CASKKTRDSPLHF. CDR3 in DNA: TGTGCCAGCAAAAAGACCAGGGATTCACCCCTCCACTTT.

The rearrangement uses TRBV3-1 and TRBJ2-1, with TRBD2 matching over 14 bases. Looked up from germline, CDR1 is LGHDT and CDR2 is YNNKEL (reference sequence). The CDR3 spans 17 residues. Unmatched junction bases numbered 12, after V lost 4 bases and J lost 10 bases. The CDR3 region is CASSLAGTSGGSGEQFF. The CDR3 DNA is TGTGCCAGCAGCCTCGCCGGGACTAGCGGGGGCTCGGGGGAGCAGTTCTTC.

This chain connects TRBV7-9 to TRBJ1-1; D remains ambiguous. The CDR3 length is 13 residues. Germline V gene data show CDR1 as SEHNR and CDR2 as FQNEAQ (reference sequence). V lost 2 bases to trimming and J lost 1 base, with 5 bases between them. Here the CDR3 DNA reads TGTGCCAGCAGCTTACTGCCGAACACTGAAGCTTTCTTT. The encoded protein is CASSLLPNTEAFF.

This clonotype occurred a few times. This CDR3 is CAISDYPGLADTGELFF. The CDR3 DNA follows: TGTGCCATCAGTGACTACCCGGGACTAGCAGACACCGGGGAGCTGTTTTTT. This chain joins TRBV10-3 and TRBJ2-2; 9 bases are shared with TRBD2. Trimming cost V 3 bases and J 3 bases; bases outside gene matches: 8. This CDR3 region has 17 residues. The germline V gene has CDR1 ENHRY and CDR2 SYGVKD.

V gene TRBV20-1 combines with J gene TRBJ2-5; D perhaps matches TRBD2 (7 bases). The length of the CDR3 is 18 residues. Trimming shortened V by 0 bases and J by 4 bases, and 24 bases separated the two germline ends. Germline CDR1 and CDR2: DFQATT and SNEGSKA (reference sequence). DNA of the CDR3: TGCAGTGCTAGAGATCCGCGTATGGCGGGGGCCCTATTAGAGACCCAGTACTTC. Translating gives CSARDPRMAGALLETQYF.

This clonotype was seen at least ten times. The chain links TRBV4-1 to TRBJ1-6, with a weak D call TRBD1 (5 bases). The length of the CDR3 is 14 residues. Per the germline V gene, CDR1 is MGHRA and CDR2 is YSYEKL. V lost 1 base and J 7 bases, leaving 8 bases between the germline ends. The CDR3 region has the DNA TGCGCCAGCAGCCAAGTTTGGGGGAATTCACCCCTCCACTTT. This encodes CASSQVWGNSPLHF.

The genes are TRBV6-5 and TRBJ1-2, with D possibly TRBD1 on 5 matching bases. Germline CDR1 reads MNHEY; CDR2 reads SVGAGI. CDR3 size: 14 residues. Between the trimmed V and J ends, which lost 5 bases and 5 bases, there was a span of 15 bases. CDR3 in amino acids: CASSPRNWGYGYTF. The CDR3 nucleotides are TGTGCCAGCAGTCCCAGGAACTGGGGGTATGGCTACACCTTC.

The rearrangement joins TRBV20-1 to TRBJ1-4; the D gene is possibly TRBD1 (6 bases). The CDR3 sequence is 13 residues long. V lost 6 bases to trimming and J lost 8 bases, with 16 bases between them. Germline values: CDR1 DFQATT, CDR2 SNEGSKA (reference sequence). In DNA form, the CDR3 reads TGCAGTGCCGTACAGGGAAAGAACGAAAAACTGTTTTTT. Its protein product is CSAVQGKNEKLFF.

The genes are TRBV7-2 and TRBJ2-3; 7 bases line up with TRBD2. This CDR3 spans 13 amino acids. Germline V gene sequence: CDR1 SGHTA, CDR2 FQGNSA. V dropped 7 bases and J dropped 6; count of bases not matched to a gene: 7. The CDR3 spells CASTWGGRDTQYF. In DNA form, the CDR3 reads TGTGCCAGCACCTGGGGGGGAAGGGATACGCAGTATTTT.

This clonotype was seen many times. A read error may produce the germline difference seen at one junction end. The chain carries TRBV5-1 and TRBJ2-2; 9 bases are shared with TRBD1. The CDR3 length is 15 residues. The germline CDR1 and CDR2 sequences are SGHRS and YFSETQ. CDR3 sequence: CASSSGQGNTGELFF. CDR3 DNA sequence: TGTGCCAGCAGCTCGGGACAGGGTAACACCGGGGAGCTGTTTTTT.